The 18 T cell receptor beta chains given below trace back to one sample, sequenced in a study of beta chain features in type 1 diabetes. The investigators reverse transcribed all of the isolated RNA, so they sequenced expressed TCRB transcripts. Measured with immunoSEQ multiplex PCR; TCRdb has only the in-frame clones, and not every one. The table lists 130,000 or so clones, just over 9% of them singletons. The sequenced sample consisted of central memory CD4+ T cells from blood. The source of these receptors is a young man in good health.

This clone showed up just a few times. The chain couples TRBV25-1 to TRBJ1-4; TRBD1 is a possible D gene (6 bases). The V end was cut by 2 bases, the J end by 7 bases, with 11 bases between. Germline assignment: CDR1 MGHDK and CDR2 SYGVNS. The length of the CDR3 is 14 residues. The CDR3 DNA reads as TGTGCCAGCAGTGAACGGGGGGCGGGTGAAAAACTGTTTTTT. This gives the protein CASSERGAGEKLFF.

In its sample, this clone was seen a few times. The chain has TRBV11-2 and TRBJ2-3, with TRBD2 identical over 13 bases. Trimming took 3 bases from V and 1 from J; bases not matched to a gene: 1. The germline V gene has CDR1 SGHAT and CDR2 FQNNGV. This CDR3 is built from 16 residues. Written as DNA, the CDR3 is TGTGCCAGCAGCTTGGGGACTAGCGGGGGCACAGATACGCAGTATTTT. Residues: CASSLGTSGGTDTQYF.

In this sample, this clone turned up a few times. The V call is TRBV4-2, the J call TRBJ2-5, with TRBD1 as a possible D gene (5 bases). The J call may be in error: the DNA end matches TRBJ2-7 better. Germline V gene lookup returns CDR1 LGHNA and CDR2 YNFKEQ. This CDR3 has 14 amino acids. The CDR3 DNA follows: TGTGCCAGCAGCGTAGGGGATCTGTCCTACGAGCAGTACTTC. Translated, it gives CASSVGDLSYEQYF.

This rearrangement joins TRBV7-9 to TRBJ2-2; possible D gene TRBD1, 6 bases. V was pared by 4 bases and J by 9 bases, with 12 bases between. CDR1 SEHNR and CDR2 FQNEAQ come from the germline V gene (reference sequence). The CDR3 is 13 residues long. For the CDR3, the DNA is TGTGCCAGCAGCTCCGACAGGTTTCGGGAGCTGTTTTTT. This sequence encodes CASSSDRFRELFF.

As for this clone: The sample has other DNA sequences that encode this CDR3 too. The CDR3 loop reads CASSGQTYEQYF. Here the CDR3 DNA reads TGTGCCAGTTCGGGACAGACCTACGAGCAGTACTTC. The rearrangement joins TRBV2 to TRBJ2-7; 7 positions agree with TRBD1. The germline V gene has CDR1 SNHLY and CDR2 FYNNEI. The CDR3 is 12 residues long. Trimming removed 9 bases from V and 2 bases from J; junction bases left unmatched: 4.

This rearrangement joins TRBV2 to TRBJ2-2; D is perhaps TRBD1 (6 bases). V shed 4 bases and J shed 5 bases, with 11 bases lying between them. Germline V gene sequence: CDR1 SNHLY, CDR2 FYNNEI. The CDR3 is 14 residues long. The CDR3 DNA follows: TGTGCCAGCAGTGGGCAGGGGAGAACCGGGGAGCTGTTTTTT. Its translation is CASSGQGRTGELFF.

The gene calls are TRBV19 and TRBJ1-2; TRBD1 matches 7 bases. Germline V gene sequence: CDR1 LNHDA, CDR2 SQIVND (reference sequence). The length of the CDR3 is 17 residues. J lost 5 bases, V lost 7 bases, and 19 bases had no gene match. In DNA form, the CDR3 reads TGTGCCAGTACTCCAGGGGGACGGACACAGCCGACGTATGGCTACACCTTC. The encoded protein is CASTPGGRTQPTYGYTF.

This clone was picked up a small number of times. The chain is built from TRBV7-2 and TRBJ2-7; 9 bases agree with TRBD1. Germline V gene data show CDR1 as SGHTA and CDR2 as FQGNSA. This CDR3 comprises 14 residues. V was clipped by 6 bases and J by 2 bases; unmatched bases: 5. The CDR3 here is CASSSDRGPYEQYF. CDR3 coding DNA: TGTGCCAGCAGTTCGGACAGGGGACCCTACGAGCAGTACTTC.

This clone appeared a few times. The chain employs TRBV6-6 and TRBJ2-1; tentative D call: TRBD2 (6 bases). The V gene's germline CDR1 is MNHNY and CDR2 SVGAGI (reference sequence). CDR3 length: 16 amino acids. The V end lost 5 bases, the J end lost 8 bases, and 22 bases lay between the germline ends. The CDR3 sequence is CASSMMRGRWADEQFF. In nucleotides, the CDR3 is TGTGCCAGCAGTATGATGCGGGGTCGCTGGGCGGATGAGCAGTTCTTC.

This clone has more than one count but fewer than ten. V usage is TRBV7-9 and J usage is TRBJ2-3, with D possibly matching TRBD2 (5 bases). The CDR3 runs to 14 residues. V was trimmed by 3 bases and J by 2 bases, leaving 9 bases between them. Germline V gene lookup returns CDR1 SEHNR and CDR2 FQNEAQ (reference sequence). The CDR3 region has the DNA TGTGCCAGCAGCTTCGGGGAAATCACAGATACGCAGTATTTT. Its translation is CASSFGEITDTQYF.

CDR3 coding DNA: TGTGCCAGCCTTAGCTCTGGAAACACCATATATTTT. Protein product: CASLSSGNTIYF. The V and J genes are TRBV7-9 and TRBJ1-3; D ambiguous. Germline lookup yields CDR1 SEHNR and CDR2 FQNEAQ (reference sequence). Trimming pared 8 bases from V and 0 bases from J, leaving 5 bases between. CDR3 length: 12 amino acids.

V usage is TRBV27 and J usage is TRBJ1-2; D perhaps matches TRBD1 (6 bases). The CDR3 runs to 14 residues. Germline CDR1 reads MNHEY; CDR2 reads SMNVEV (reference sequence). V was pared by 6 bases and J by 1 base, with 12 bases between. For the CDR3, the DNA is TGTGCCAGCAGAAGGACAGACATTAACTATGGCTACACCTTC. It codes for CASRRTDINYGYTF.

The V and J genes are TRBV14 and TRBJ2-1; 10 nucleotides agree with TRBD2. CDR1 and CDR2 from the germline V gene are SGHDN and FVKESK. V shed 5 bases and J 7 bases; nucleotides not matched to a gene: 8. The CDR3 has 15 residues. This CDR3 reads CASSVHSGGLNEQFF. The CDR3 nucleotides read TGTGCCAGCAGCGTCCATAGCGGGGGGCTAAATGAGCAGTTCTTC. Looking up the rest from reference TRBV14 and TRBJ2-1 gives the full variable domain: EAGVTQFPSHSVIEKGQTVTLRCDPISGHDNLYWYRRVMGKEIKFLLHFVKESKQDESGMPNNRFLAERTGGTYSTLKVQPAELEDSGVYFCASSVHSGGLNEQFFGPGTRLTVL.

At least ten counts were recorded for this clone. The rearrangement uses TRBV28 and TRBJ1-6, with D maybe TRBD1 (5 bases). CDR1 is MDHEN and CDR2 is SYDVKM in the germline V gene. CDR3 length: 14 residues. Trimming left V 6 bases short and J 6 bases short, with 12 bases between. In DNA form, the CDR3 reads TGTGCCAGCAGATGGACAACACCTAATTCACCCCTCCACTTT. Amino acids: CASRWTTPNSPLHF.

Comment on this clone: This specimen includes other DNA sequences encoding the same CDR3. V and J are TRBV7-2 and TRBJ2-5; 9 bases map to TRBD2. The V gene end was trimmed by 3 bases and the J gene end by 4 bases; junction bases not matched to a gene: 6. Germline lookup yields CDR1 SGHTA and CDR2 FQGNSA. The CDR3 totals 15 residues. CDR3 nucleotide sequence: TGTGCCAGCAGCTTCCGCGGGGGGGCCGGAGAGACCCAGTACTTC. Translation: CASSFRGGAGETQYF. The variable domain in full, completed from reference TRBV7-2 and TRBJ2-5, reads GAGVSQSPSNKVTEKGKDVELRCDPISGHTALYWYRQSLGQGLEFLIYFQGNSAPDKSGLPSDRFSAERTGGSVSTLTIQRTQQEDSAVYLCASSFRGGAGETQYFGPGTRLLVL.

The chain's CDR3 is CASSLGLPKDSYEQYF. The DNA for the CDR3 is TGTGCCAGCAGCTTAGGGCTTCCAAAAGACTCCTACGAGCAGTACTTC. V is TRBV7-2 and J is TRBJ2-7; no clear D. This CDR3 has 16 residues. In germline, CDR1 is SGHTA, CDR2 FQGNSA. The V end lost 1 base, the J end lost 0 bases, and 13 bases lay between the germline ends.

This clone was counted between two and nine times. The rearrangement uses TRBV9 and TRBJ1-2, with TRBD1 matching 8 bases. Trimming took 4 bases from V and 6 from J; bases not matched to a gene: 17. Per the germline V gene, CDR1 is SGDLS and CDR2 is YYNGEE. This CDR3 comprises 17 residues. The CDR3 bases are TGTGCCAGCAGCTCCCTAGGGCAGGGGGCGATTCGGCATGGCTACACCTTC. Its translation: CASSSLGQGAIRHGYTF. The variable domain in full, completed from reference TRBV9 and TRBJ1-2, reads DSGVTQTPKHLITATGQRVTLRCSPRSGDLSVYWYQQSLDQGLQFLIQYYNGEERAKGNILERFSAQQFPDLHSELNLSSLELGDSALYFCASSSLGQGAIRHGYTFGSGTRLTVV.

Worth noting for this clone: A far bigger clonotype differs at one base, so this is likely a read error. The rearrangement links TRBV7-2 to TRBJ2-1, with 13 bases that match TRBD2. This CDR3 comprises 18 residues. The ends lost 5 bases at V and 7 bases at J; junction bases unmatched: 14. Germline CDR1 SGHTA, CDR2 FQGNSA. CDR3 sequence: CASSQGTSGVVGLNEQFF. CDR3 DNA sequence: TGTGCCAGCAGCCAAGGGACTAGCGGGGTAGTTGGGTTGAATGAGCAGTTCTTC.